What follows describes a single TCR beta chain. Antigen specificity is unknown. Repertoires were generated with immunoSEQ multiplex PCR, while TCRdb's copy carries only in-frame clones and drops some. The sample records tens of thousands of clones, around four fifths being singletons. Per germline, CDR1 SNHLY and CDR2 FYNNEI. V shed 3 bases and J shed 1 base, with 9 bases lying between them. The CDR3 has 14 amino acids. These data originate in a study of T cell responses to AZD1222 COVID-19 vaccine. General study findings and limits: Baseline testing showed seropositivity in only a handful of AZD1222 recipients. Clonal diversity was possibly underestimated, and the donors were mostly white British, with more females. The study found Spike-specific TCR breadth and depth rose after two AZD1222 doses. Epitopes outside B.1.351 and B.1.1.7 mutated regions reportedly drew nearly half of spike TCRs.

Sequences were derived from peripheral blood, sampled 28 days after the second AZD1222 dose. V usage is TRBV2 and J usage is TRBJ2-5, with no clear D. The sequence came from an adult who received the AZD1222 COVID-19 vaccine. Written as DNA, the CDR3 is TGTGCCAGCAGTGAGGTGGGATTCCAAGAGACCCAGTACTTC. Its protein is CASSEVGFQETQYF. Supplemented by reference TRBV2 and TRBJ2-5, the full variable domain reads EPEVTQTPSHQVTQMGQEVILRCVPISNHLYFYWYRQILGQKVEFLVSFYNNEISEKSEIFDDQFSVERPDGSNFTLKIRSTKLEDSAMYFCASSEVGFQETQYFGPGTRLLVL.